One and the same sample provided the 29 T cell receptor beta chains below, sequenced in a study of identical twins. TCRdb re-called the 5' RACE reads with MiXCR, one entry per CDR3 protein. The repertoire holds hundreds of thousands of distinct CDR3 sequences, with around 24% as singletons. This sample also appeared in a second study, on T cells expressing NK-cell markers.

Source material: CD4+ T cells sorted from blood. These receptors all stem from a woman aged 18-35 years in good health.

The V call is TRBV24-1, the J call TRBJ1-5; TRBD1 is a possible D gene (5 bases). The V gene's germline CDR1 is KGHDR and CDR2 SFDVKD. Trimming stripped 0 bases from V and 11 bases from J, with 7 bases between. This CDR3 has 12 residues. The CDR3 region has the DNA TGTGCCACCAGTGATTTGGGGGGGGCCCAGCATTTT. Translating gives CATSDLGGAQHF.

J is TRBJ1-2 and V is TRBV5-4, with D hard to call. CDR1 SGHNT and CDR2 YYREEE come from the germline V gene (reference sequence). Trimming stripped 5 bases from V and 8 bases from J, with 16 bases between. The CDR3 length is 13 residues. For the CDR3, the DNA is TGTGCCAGCAGTCTCGGAACGGTCGACGGCTACACCTTC. Protein product: CASSLGTVDGYTF.

This clonotype was observed at least ten times. The chain employs TRBV5-1 and TRBJ1-2; 7 bases fit TRBD1. CDR3 length: 13 amino acids. With 5 bases clipped from V and 3 bases from J, the junction kept 4 bases outside the gene matches. Germline assignment: CDR1 SGHRS and CDR2 YFSETQ. The CDR3 here is CASSSDRDYGYTF. As DNA, the CDR3 is TGCGCCAGCAGTTCCGACAGGGACTATGGCTACACCTTC.

The DNA of the CDR3 is TGCAGTGCGTCGGCAGGGCACTATAATTCACCCCTCCACTTT. This gives the protein CSASAGHYNSPLHF. The chain couples TRBV20-1 to TRBJ1-6; D possibly corresponds to TRBD1 (5 bases). The germline CDR1 and CDR2 sequences are DFQATT and SNEGSKA (reference sequence). V was pared by 6 bases and J by 3 bases, with 12 bases between. CDR3 size: 14 residues.

The V and J genes are TRBV29-1 and TRBJ1-2, with TRBD1 identical over 8 bases. The trim removed 7 bases at V and 11 bases at J, leaving 15 bases unmatched. The CDR3 has 13 residues. Germline CDR1 SQVTM, CDR2 ANQGSEA. The CDR3 bases are TGCAGCGCCCTCCCCCTTCAGACAGGGGCTTACACCTTC. As protein: CSALPLQTGAYTF.

The chain is built from TRBV6-1 and TRBJ1-2; tentative D call: TRBD1 (5 bases). Trimming removed 8 bases at V and 7 bases at J, with 11 bases between. In germline, CDR1 is MNHNS, CDR2 SASEGT. This CDR3 spans 11 amino acids. This chain's CDR3 is CASLLRGGYTF. The CDR3 coding sequence is TGTGCCAGCCTACTTAGGGGTGGCTACACCTTC.

A few counts support this clonotype. The rearrangement links TRBV11-2 to TRBJ2-3, with D perhaps matching TRBD2 (6 bases). The CDR3 has 16 amino acids. V was pared by 5 bases and J by 3 bases, with 18 bases between. Looked up from germline, CDR1 is SGHAT and CDR2 is FQNNGV. In nucleotides, the CDR3 is TGTGCCAGCAGCCTTGGGTGGAGGGGAGAGACAGATACGCAGTATTTT. This translates into CASSLGWRGETDTQYF.

This clonotype has just a few counts. The chain is built from TRBV5-5 and TRBJ2-5, with 7 bases that match TRBD1. The length of the CDR3 is 14 residues. V lost 0 bases to trimming and J lost 3 bases; unmatched junction nucleotides: 2. The germline V gene encodes CDR1 SGHKS and CDR2 YYEKEE (reference sequence). The CDR3 DNA sequence: TGTGCCAGCAGCTTGGTAGGGACAGAAGAGACCCAGTACTTC. Translating gives CASSLVGTEETQYF.

For this clonotype: One end of the junction is discordant with germline, which a read error may explain. The V call is TRBV7-7, the J call TRBJ2-1; 13 bases align to TRBD2. Germline V gene sequence: CDR1 SSHAT, CDR2 FNYEAQ (reference sequence). This CDR3 has 16 residues. The CDR3 DNA follows: TGTGCTAGCAGCATCGGGACTAGCGGGGCCGAGGGTGAGCAGTTCTTC. This sequence encodes CASSIGTSGAEGEQFF.

The table lists this clonotype with a few counts. J is TRBJ2-3 and V is TRBV7-6; no reliable D call. The CDR3 totals 12 residues. The germline V gene has CDR1 SGHVS and CDR2 FNYEAQ. V was clipped by 1 base and J by 11 bases, with 10 bases between them. Here the CDR3 DNA reads TGTGCCAGCAGCTTAGACGGCCCAAGGCAGTATTTT. This encodes CASSLDGPRQYF.

This clonotype showed up just a few times. The chain links TRBV20-1 to TRBJ1-4; D gene uncertain. Germline V gene data show CDR1 as DFQATT and CDR2 as SNEGSKA (reference sequence). This CDR3 has 13 amino acids. V gave up 3 bases and J gave up 7 bases, with 12 bases separating them. CDR3 sequence reads: CSASHLHGEKLFF. The CDR3 coding sequence is TGCAGTGCTAGTCATCTCCACGGTGAAAAACTGTTTTTT.

V and J are TRBV7-3 and TRBJ1-6; D possibly corresponds to TRBD1 (6 bases). Germline V lookup: CDR1 SGHTA, CDR2 FQGTGA. Trimming left V 1 base short and J 7 bases short, with 14 bases between. This CDR3 is built from 16 residues. The DNA for the CDR3 is TGTGCCAGCAGCTTAAGGGGGAGGGGGGGCAATTCACCCCTCCACTTT. It specifies CASSLRGRGGNSPLHF.

This clonotype was detected a few times. V gene TRBV20-1 combines with J gene TRBJ2-3; TRBD2 matches 10 bases. There are 14 residues in the CDR3. The trim removed 7 bases at V and 3 bases at J, leaving 7 bases unmatched. Germline V gives CDR1 DFQATT, CDR2 SNEGSKA (reference sequence). CDR3 sequence reads: CSVPSGSGTDTQYF. The CDR3 DNA sequence: TGCAGTGTTCCTAGCGGGAGTGGAACAGATACGCAGTATTTT.

In its sample, this clonotype was seen a few times. The chain is built from TRBV7-9 and TRBJ2-7; 8 bases map to TRBD1. Trimming at V came to 5 bases and at J to 3 bases, leaving 12 bases not matched to a gene. The CDR3 has 16 residues. The germline V gene encodes CDR1 SEHNR and CDR2 FQNEAQ (reference sequence). CDR3 bases: TGTGCCAGCAGCCGTGTATTTCAGGGGGCTTTCTACGAGCAGTACTTC. Translating gives CASSRVFQGAFYEQYF.

This rearrangement joins TRBV20-1 to TRBJ2-7, with 10 nucleotides matching TRBD2. The V gene's germline CDR1 is DFQATT and CDR2 SNEGSKA (reference sequence). The junction had 9 bases not matched to a gene; V was cut back by 2 bases and J by 5 bases. The CDR3 runs 15 residues. The CDR3 region has the DNA TGCAGTGCTAGAACCATAGCGGGAGGACATGACGAGCAGTACTTC. Protein product: CSARTIAGGHDEQYF.

This clonotype came up a few times. V and J are TRBV5-1 and TRBJ1-1; 9 nucleotides agree with TRBD1. The CDR3 length is 14 residues. V was pared by 5 bases and J by 1 base, with 3 bases of the junction left unmatched. Germline V gives CDR1 SGHRS, CDR2 YFSETQ. The CDR3 nucleotides read TGCGCCAGCAGACGGACAGGGGAGAACACTGAAGCTTTCTTT. Protein product: CASRRTGENTEAFF. Drawing the rest from reference TRBV5-1 and TRBJ1-1, the complete variable domain is KAGVTQTPRYLIKTRGQQVTLSCSPISGHRSVSWYQQTPGQGLQFLFEYFSETQRNKGNFPGRFSGRQFSNSRSEMNVSTLELGDSALYLCASRRTGENTEAFFGQGTRLTVV.

In this sample, this clonotype turned up a few times. The chain carries TRBV10-1 and TRBJ2-1; the D is unclear. The CDR3 is made up of 15 amino acids. CDR1 is WNHNN and CDR2 is SYGVQD in the germline V gene (reference sequence). V was trimmed by 8 bases and J by 3 bases, leaving 17 bases between them. In DNA, the CDR3 is TGCGCCAGCCAAGCCTCTATGGGTAACTACAATGAGCAGTTCTTC. Protein sequence: CASQASMGNYNEQFF.

The CDR3 loop reads CAWRQTRGSYGYTF. CDR3 coding DNA: TGTGCCTGGAGACAAACTAGGGGATCCTATGGCTACACCTTC. The chain joins TRBV30 to TRBJ1-2; tentatively, D is TRBD1 (5 bases). V lost 3 bases, J lost 4 bases, and 15 bases lay in between. The V gene's germline CDR1 is GTSNPN and CDR2 SVGIG (reference sequence). The CDR3 contains 14 residues.

The rearrangement joins TRBV5-1 to TRBJ2-3; D may be TRBD2 (6 bases). CDR3 length: 15 amino acids. V lost 2 bases to trimming and J lost 0 bases, with 10 bases between them. Germline V CDR1 and CDR2: SGHRS, YFSETQ. The CDR3 DNA is TGCGCCAGCAGCTTCGGCCGGGGGAGCACAGATACGCAGTATTTT. It specifies CASSFGRGSTDTQYF.

V usage is TRBV11-2 and J usage is TRBJ1-4; D may be TRBD1 (5 bases). The length of the CDR3 is 15 residues. V lost 1 base to trimming and J lost 4 bases, with 10 bases between them. CDR1 SGHAT and CDR2 FQNNGV come from the germline V gene. CDR3 sequence (DNA): TGTGCCAGCAGCTTAGGGGGACTAAATAATGAAAAACTGTTTTTT. Translation gives CASSLGGLNNEKLFF.

This sequence joins TRBV6-5 and TRBJ2-2; the D gene is possibly TRBD2 (6 bases). From germline, CDR1 is MNHEY and CDR2 SVGAGI. The CDR3 contains 14 residues. With 3 bases removed from V and 5 bases from J, the gap between germline ends came to 10 bases. The CDR3 DNA follows: TGTGCCAGCAGTTATCCTGGGGGGACCGGGGAGCTGTTTTTT. Encoded protein: CASSYPGGTGELFF.

This clonotype was seen a few times. The chain recombines TRBV7-2 with TRBJ2-1, with 7 bases that match TRBD2. The CDR3 spans 14 residues. Germline lookup yields CDR1 SGHTA and CDR2 FQGNSA. Trimming took 5 bases from V and 7 from J; bases not matched to a gene: 8. The CDR3 sequence is CASSLDGRKNEQFF. In nucleotides, the CDR3 is TGTGCCAGCAGCCTAGACGGGAGGAAAAATGAGCAGTTCTTC.

The J gene is TRBJ2-1, the V gene TRBV20-1; a possible D gene is TRBD2 (5 bases). Germline V gives CDR1 DFQATT, CDR2 SNEGSKA (reference sequence). The CDR3 runs to 11 residues. Trimming stripped 5 bases from V and 15 bases from J, with 17 bases between. CDR3 region: CSAPSGPSRFF. As DNA, the CDR3 is TGCAGTGCTCCATCCGGGCCTAGCCGGTTCTTC.

The V and J genes are TRBV3-1 and TRBJ2-3; D unclear. The V gene lost 4 bases and the J gene lost 5 bases, with 10 bases spanning the gap. Germline V gives CDR1 LGHDT, CDR2 YNNKEL (reference sequence). The CDR3 totals 13 residues. The CDR3 sequence: CASSLRPKDTQYF. CDR3 bases: TGTGCCAGCAGCCTCCGACCTAAAGATACGCAGTATTTT.

The V and J genes are TRBV7-3 and TRBJ1-2; 10 bases map to TRBD1. Germline CDR1 is SGHTA and CDR2 is FQGTGA. Trimming cost V 5 bases and J 5 bases; bases outside gene matches: 8. The CDR3 extends over 15 amino acids. CDR3 nucleotide sequence: TGTGCCAGCAGCGAAGGGACAGGGGAAATTTATGGCTACACCTTC. Amino acids: CASSEGTGEIYGYTF.

The V and J genes are TRBV3-1 and TRBJ2-7; no reliable D call. V shed 4 bases and J shed 3 bases, with 10 bases lying between them. The CDR3 loop spans 13 amino acids. Looked up from germline, CDR1 is LGHDT and CDR2 is YNNKEL (reference sequence). The CDR3: CASSPGSLYEQYF. The CDR3, as DNA: TGTGCCAGCAGCCCCGGATCCCTCTACGAGCAGTACTTC.

This clonotype has just a few counts. The gene calls are TRBV5-1 and TRBJ2-1; D is unresolved. Germline assignment: CDR1 SGHRS and CDR2 YFSETQ. The CDR3 loop spans 15 amino acids. The V end lost 0 bases, the J end lost 5 bases, and 12 bases lay between the germline ends. The CDR3 loop is CASSLELWAHNEQFF. The CDR3 nucleotides are TGCGCCAGCAGCTTGGAGTTGTGGGCTCACAATGAGCAGTTCTTC. Variable domain in full (rest from reference TRBV5-1 and TRBJ2-1): KAGVTQTPRYLIKTRGQQVTLSCSPISGHRSVSWYQQTPGQGLQFLFEYFSETQRNKGNFPGRFSGRQFSNSRSEMNVSTLELGDSALYLCASSLELWAHNEQFFGPGTRLTVL.

This rearrangement joins TRBV20-1 to TRBJ2-3; D ambiguous. The CDR3 length is 12 residues. The ends were cut back, 5 bases at V and 4 bases at J, with 10 bases in the middle. Germline-derived CDR1 and CDR2 are DFQATT and SNEGSKA (reference sequence). CDR3 sequence: CSAFVLADTQYF. CDR3 coding DNA: TGCAGTGCTTTCGTGTTGGCAGATACGCAGTATTTT.

The chain employs TRBV9 and TRBJ2-1, with 9 bases lining up with TRBD2. Germline values: CDR1 SGDLS, CDR2 YYNGEE. This CDR3 is built from 15 residues. Germline trimming cut 1 base from V and 4 bases from J; bases unmatched to any gene: 3. The CDR3 region is CASSVLAGLYNEQFF. The CDR3 bases are TGTGCCAGCAGCGTACTAGCGGGGCTTTACAATGAGCAGTTCTTC. The complete variable domain, with remaining parts taken from reference TRBV9 and TRBJ2-1, reads DSGVTQTPKHLITATGQRVTLRCSPRSGDLSVYWYQQSLDQGLQFLIQYYNGEERAKGNILERFSAQQFPDLHSELNLSSLELGDSALYFCASSVLAGLYNEQFFGPGTRLTVL.